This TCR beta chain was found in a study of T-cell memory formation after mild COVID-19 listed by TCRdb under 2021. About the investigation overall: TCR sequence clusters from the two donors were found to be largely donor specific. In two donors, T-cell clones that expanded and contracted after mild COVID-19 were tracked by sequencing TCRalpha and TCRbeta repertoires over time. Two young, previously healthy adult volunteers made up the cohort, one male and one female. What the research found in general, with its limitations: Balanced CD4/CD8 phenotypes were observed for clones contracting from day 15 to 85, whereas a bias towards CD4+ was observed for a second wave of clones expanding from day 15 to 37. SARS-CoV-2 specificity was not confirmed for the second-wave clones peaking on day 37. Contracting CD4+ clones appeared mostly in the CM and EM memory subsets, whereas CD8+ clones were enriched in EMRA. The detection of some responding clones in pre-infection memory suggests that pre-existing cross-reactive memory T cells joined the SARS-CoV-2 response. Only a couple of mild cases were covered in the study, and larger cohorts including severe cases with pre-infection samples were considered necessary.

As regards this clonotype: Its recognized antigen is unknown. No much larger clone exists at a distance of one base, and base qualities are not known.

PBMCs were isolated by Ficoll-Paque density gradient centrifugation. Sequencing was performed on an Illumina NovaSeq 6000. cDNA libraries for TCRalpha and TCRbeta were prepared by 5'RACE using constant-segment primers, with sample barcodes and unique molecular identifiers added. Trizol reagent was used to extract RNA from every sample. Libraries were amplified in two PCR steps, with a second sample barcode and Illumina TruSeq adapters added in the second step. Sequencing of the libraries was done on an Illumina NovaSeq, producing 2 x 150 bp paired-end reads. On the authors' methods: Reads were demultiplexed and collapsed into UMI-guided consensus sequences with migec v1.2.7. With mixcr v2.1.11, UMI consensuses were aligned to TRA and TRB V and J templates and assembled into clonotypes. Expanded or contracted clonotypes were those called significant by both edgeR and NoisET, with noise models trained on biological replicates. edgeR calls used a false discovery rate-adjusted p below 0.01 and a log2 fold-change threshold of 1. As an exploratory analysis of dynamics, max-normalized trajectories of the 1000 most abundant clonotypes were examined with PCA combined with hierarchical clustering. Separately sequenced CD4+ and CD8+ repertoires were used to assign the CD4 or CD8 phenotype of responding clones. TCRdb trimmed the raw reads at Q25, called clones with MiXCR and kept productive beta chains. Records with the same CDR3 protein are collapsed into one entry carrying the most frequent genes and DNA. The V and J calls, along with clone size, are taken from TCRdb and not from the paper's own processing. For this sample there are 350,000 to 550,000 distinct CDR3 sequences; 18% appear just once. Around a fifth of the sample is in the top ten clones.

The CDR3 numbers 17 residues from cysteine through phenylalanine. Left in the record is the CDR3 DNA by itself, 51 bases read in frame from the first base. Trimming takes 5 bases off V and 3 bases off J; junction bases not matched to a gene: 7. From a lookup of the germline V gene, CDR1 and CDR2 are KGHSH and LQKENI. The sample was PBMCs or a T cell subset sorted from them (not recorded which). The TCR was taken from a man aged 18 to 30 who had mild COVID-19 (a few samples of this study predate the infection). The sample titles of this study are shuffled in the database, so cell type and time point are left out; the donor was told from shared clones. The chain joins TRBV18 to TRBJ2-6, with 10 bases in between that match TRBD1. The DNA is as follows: TGTGCCAGCTCAGTAAAGACAGGGGGCGATGGGGCCAACGTCCTGACTTTC. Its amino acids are CASSVKTGGDGANVLTF.